This TCR beta chain was found in a study of blood T cells in healthy people across ages. V lost 6 bases to trimming and J lost 0 bases, with 17 bases between them. The CDR3 totals 16 residues. Germline V CDR1 and CDR2: LNHDA, SQIVND (reference sequence). A sample-barcoded 5' primer and a J-beta primer mix were used in a second PCR of roughly 7 to 11 cycles. From the 5' RACE reads, TCRdb called clonotypes with MiXCR, one entry per CDR3 protein. The sample records about 570,000 distinct CDR3 sequences, approximately 30% being singletons. This sequence was found in a woman in her 70s in good health. The chain recombines TRBV19 with TRBJ1-1; TRBD1 is a possible D gene (5 bases). The sequencing sample was made of blood. The CDR3 DNA sequence: TGTGCCAGTAGGGGCAGGGAGAGGGCAATGAACACTGAAGCTTTCTTT. Its translation: CASRGRERAMNTEAFF.